Below are 3 T cell receptor beta chains sequenced from a single sample in a study of response to subunit inactivated influenza vaccine. TCRdb re-called the RT-PCR reads through MiXCR, storing one row per CDR3 protein. The sample records around 570,000 distinct CDR3 sequences, 7.6% being singletons. The material was PBMCs from blood, obtained less than 25 months after vaccination. These TCRs come from a man aged 50 to 69 who received an inactivated influenza vaccine.

The chain uses TRBV12-3 or TRBV12-4 and TRBJ2-5, with 7 bases matching TRBD1. CDR3 length equals 16 residues. V shed 4 bases, J shed 5 bases, and the junction held 13 bases outside the gene matches. The CDR3 reads CASSWENNRGGETQYF. In nucleotides, the CDR3 is TGTGCCAGCAGTTGGGAAAACAACAGGGGTGGGGAGACCCAGTACTTC.

This clonotype was observed at least ten times. The V and J genes are TRBV5-1 and TRBJ1-1; D not certain. The CDR3 totals 13 residues. Trimming pared 3 bases from V and 3 bases from J, leaving 9 bases between. From germline, CDR1 is SGHRS and CDR2 YFSETQ. As DNA, the CDR3 is TGCGCCAGCAGCTCCGACACCTACACTGAAGCTTTCTTT. Protein sequence: CASSSDTYTEAFF.

The chain is built from TRBV6-4 and TRBJ2-1, with TRBD1 matching 8 bases. V lost 4 bases to trimming and J lost 4 bases; unmatched junction nucleotides: 9. Germline assignment: CDR1 MRHNA and CDR2 SNTAGT. The CDR3 consists of 16 residues. CDR3 loop: CASSVTGQGTYNEQFF. For the CDR3, the DNA is TGTGCCAGCAGTGTAACCGGACAGGGTACTTACAATGAGCAGTTCTTC.